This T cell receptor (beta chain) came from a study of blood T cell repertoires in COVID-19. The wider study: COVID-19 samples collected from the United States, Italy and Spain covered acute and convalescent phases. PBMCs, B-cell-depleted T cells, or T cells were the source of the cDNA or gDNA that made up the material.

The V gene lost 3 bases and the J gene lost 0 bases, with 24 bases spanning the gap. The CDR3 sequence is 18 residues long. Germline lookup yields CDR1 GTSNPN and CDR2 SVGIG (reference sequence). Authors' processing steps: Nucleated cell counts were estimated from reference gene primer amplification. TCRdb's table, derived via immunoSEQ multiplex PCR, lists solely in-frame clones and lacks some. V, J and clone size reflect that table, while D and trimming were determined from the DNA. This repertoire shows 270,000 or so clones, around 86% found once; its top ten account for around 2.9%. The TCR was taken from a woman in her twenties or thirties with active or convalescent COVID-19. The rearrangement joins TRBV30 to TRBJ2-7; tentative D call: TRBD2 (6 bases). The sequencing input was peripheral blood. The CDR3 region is CAWREGVYGDRHSYEQYF. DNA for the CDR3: TGTGCCTGGAGGGAGGGTGTTTACGGGGACCGCCACTCCTACGAGCAGTACTTC.